This entry concerns a single TCR beta chain. Its antigen is unknown. The data were obtained in a study of cytomegalovirus exposure and HLA in healthy donors. The study's findings and limits: A later analysis reportedly found fewer N-insertions in an Asian-associated ancestry cluster than the approximately 700-donor mean. Using the classifier, cytomegalovirus status was reportedly diagnosed with high specificity and sensitivity. Earlier findings revealed that most TCR beta V segments proved productive either about 87% or about 30% of the time.

This CDR3 is 13 amino acids long. The germline V gene has CDR1 SGHRS and CDR2 YFSETQ. Trimming at V came to 0 bases and at J to 15 bases, leaving 4 bases not matched to a gene. This PCR relied on a set of 60 Vbeta primers and 13 Jbeta primers. In the original processing: In a later analysis, of approximately 81 million unique beta chains, about 12 million appeared in at least two donors. Sequenced by immunoSEQ multiplex PCR; TCRdb stores in-frame clones only, minus some. V and J calls and clone size are given by that table; D and trimming were obtained from the DNA. The sample lists 250,000 or so clones, 85% to 95% occurring once.

This receptor was taken from a girl aged 2 to 10 in good health and CMV-seronegative. The rearrangement links TRBV5-1 to TRBJ2-1; TRBD1 matches at 12 bases. Sequencing was performed on PBMCs. CDR3 DNA sequence: TGCGCCAGCAGCTTGGGGGGGACAGGGGGCTTGTTCTTC. This codes for CASSLGGTGGLFF.